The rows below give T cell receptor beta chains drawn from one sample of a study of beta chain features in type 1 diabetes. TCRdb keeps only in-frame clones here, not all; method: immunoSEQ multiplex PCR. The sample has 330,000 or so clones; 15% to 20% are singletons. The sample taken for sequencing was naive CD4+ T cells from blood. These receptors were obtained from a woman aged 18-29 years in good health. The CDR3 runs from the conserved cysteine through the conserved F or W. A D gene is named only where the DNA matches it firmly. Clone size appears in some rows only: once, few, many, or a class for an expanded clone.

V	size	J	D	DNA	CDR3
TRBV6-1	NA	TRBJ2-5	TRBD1	TGTGCCAGCAGGGGACAGATACAAGAGACCCAGTACTTC	CASRGQIQETQYF
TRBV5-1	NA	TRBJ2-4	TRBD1	TGCGCCAGCAGCTCTGAAAGGACAGGGGACATTCAGTACTTC	CASSSERTGDIQYF
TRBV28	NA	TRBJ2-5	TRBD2	TGTGCCAGCAGTTTAACAGCGGGAGGGTTGGAGACCCAGTACTTC	CASSLTAGGLETQYF
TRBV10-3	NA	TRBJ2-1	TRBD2	TGTGCCATCAGTGTGGCGGGAGGAGGAGAGCAGTTCTTC	CAISVAGGGEQFF
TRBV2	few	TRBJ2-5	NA	TGTGCCAGCAGCAGGGGCCGACAAGAGACCCAGTACTTC	CASSRGRQETQYF
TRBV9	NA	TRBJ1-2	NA	TGTGCCAGCAGCGTAGTCCCACTTCAAAACTATGGCTACACCTTC	CASSVVPLQNYGYTF
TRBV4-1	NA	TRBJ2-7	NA	TGCGCCAGCAGCCGTCTTGGGGCGAACTACGAGCAGTACTTC	CASSRLGANYEQYF
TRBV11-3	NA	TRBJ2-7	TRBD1	TGTGCCAGCACCTCGGGACAGGGGGCCTACGAGCAGTACTTC	CASTSGQGAYEQYF
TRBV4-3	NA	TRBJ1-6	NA	TGCGCCAGCAGCCAAGATATTATATCCTCCCTCCACTTT	CASSQDIISSLHF
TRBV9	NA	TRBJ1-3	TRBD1	TGTGCCAGCAGCACGTGGGACAGGGCTTATGGAAACACCATATATTTT	CASSTWDRAYGNTIYF
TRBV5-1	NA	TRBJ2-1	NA	TGCGCCAGCAGCTTCGGGACTGGGGAGCAGTTCTTC	CASSFGTGEQFF
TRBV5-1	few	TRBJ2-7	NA	TGCGCCAGCAGCTTGGCAAGTCGAGGTTACGAGCAGTACTTC	CASSLASRGYEQYF
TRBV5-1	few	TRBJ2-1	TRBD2	TGCGCCAGCAGCTTGAGCGGGGCCGCGATTTCCCATGAGCAGTTCTTC	CASSLSGAAISHEQFF
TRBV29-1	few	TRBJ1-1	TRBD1	TGCAGCGGCATTCGACAGGGTAACACTGAAGCTTTCTTT	CSGIRQGNTEAFF
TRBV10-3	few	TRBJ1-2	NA	TGTGCCATCAGTGACAGGGGTGGTGGCTACACCTTC	CAISDRGGGYTF
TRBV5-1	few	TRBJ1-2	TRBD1	TGCGCCAGCAGCTTGGCAGTGACAGGGGACTATGGCTACACCTTC	CASSLAVTGDYGYTF
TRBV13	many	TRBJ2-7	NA	TGTGCCAGCAGCTTAAGGCGGAACTACGAGCAGTACTTC	CASSLRRNYEQYF
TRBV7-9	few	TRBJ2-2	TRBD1	TGTGCCAGCAGCGGGGATGGGACAGGGATGAACACCGGGGAGCTGTTTTTT	CASSGDGTGMNTGELFF
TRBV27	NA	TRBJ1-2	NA	TGTGCCAGCAGCCTCCAGGGATCCTATGGCTACACCTTC	CASSLQGSYGYTF
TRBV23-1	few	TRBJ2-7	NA	TGCGCCAGCAGTCAATCTGCGGGATGGGAGCAGTACTTC	CASSQSAGWEQYF
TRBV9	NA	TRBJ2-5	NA	TGTGCCAGCAGCGTAGGAACGAGGAGCGGGCAAGAGACCCAGTACTTC	CASSVGTRSGQETQYF
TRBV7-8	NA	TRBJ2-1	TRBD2	TGTGCCAGCAGCTTAGTCAGCGGGATTAGTGTTTATGAGCAGTTCTTC	CASSLVSGISVYEQFF
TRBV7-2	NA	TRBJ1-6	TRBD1	TGTGCCAGCAGCTTTACAGGGGCTGGCAATTCACCCCTCCACTTT	CASSFTGAGNSPLHF
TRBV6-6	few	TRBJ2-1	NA	TGTGCCAGCAGTTACGAGTACAATGAGCAGTTCTTC	CASSYEYNEQFF
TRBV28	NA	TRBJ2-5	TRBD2	TGTGCCAGCAGTTTATCGGGGGGGCAAGAGACCCAGTACTTC	CASSLSGGQETQYF
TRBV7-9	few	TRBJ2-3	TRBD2	TGTGCCAGCAGCCCCAGACTAGCGGGGCCCACAGATACGCAGTATTTT	CASSPRLAGPTDTQYF
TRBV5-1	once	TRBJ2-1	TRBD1	TGCGCCAGCAGCTCGGGACAGTCCTACAATGAGCAGTTCTTC	CASSSGQSYNEQFF
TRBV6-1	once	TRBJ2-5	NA	TGTGCCAGCAGTGCGGAGGGGCCTGAGACCCAGTACTTC	CASSAEGPETQYF
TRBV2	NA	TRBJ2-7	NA	TGTGCCAGCAGGAGGGCCCTAAACTACGAGCAGTACTTC	CASRRALNYEQYF
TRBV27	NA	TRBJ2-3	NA	TGTGCCAGCAGTTTATTGCCGGGGATGGAAGATACGCAGTATTTT	CASSLLPGMEDTQYF
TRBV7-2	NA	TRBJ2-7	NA	TGTGCCAGCAGCTTAATGCAGGGCACCTACGAGCAGTACTTC	CASSLMQGTYEQYF
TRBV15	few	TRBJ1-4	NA	TGTGCCACCAGCAGAGATCAAAGGGGGACAGAAAAACTGTTTTTT	CATSRDQRGTEKLFF
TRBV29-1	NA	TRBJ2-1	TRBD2	TGCAGCGTCCCCCCCGGGGGGGGGTCCTACAATGAGCAGTTCTTC	CSVPPGGGSYNEQFF
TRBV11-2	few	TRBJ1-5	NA	TGTGCCAGCAGCCCTTCCGGGGGTGGACAGCCCCAGCATTTT	CASSPSGGGQPQHF
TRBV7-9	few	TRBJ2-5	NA	TGTGCCAGCAGCTTAGGTGGCATACAAGAGACCCAGTACTTC	CASSLGGIQETQYF